This T cell receptor (beta chain) was sequenced in a study of human thymus T cells. During corrective heart surgery, resections were taken, and the thymus tissue came from them. The assay was immunoSEQ multiplex PCR, and TCRdb's table has in-frame clones only and misses some. The table shows tens of thousands of clones, with 90% to 95% occurring only once. This clone was seen once. As yet, its antigen is unknown. Study outcomes and limitations: Related research reported highly overlapping thymic repertoires among unrelated individuals.

With 6 bases clipped from V and 0 bases from J, the junction kept 7 bases outside the gene matches. The V gene's germline CDR1 is MNHEY and CDR2 SMNVEV (reference sequence). This CDR3 is 18 amino acids long. This sequence joins TRBV27 and TRBJ2-1; TRBD2 matches 14 bases. The receptor was isolated from a girl less than two years old with a congenital heart defect but otherwise immunologically healthy. The sample taken for sequencing was thymus tissue. CDR3 DNA: TGTGCCAGCAGCCTTTCAGGGACTAGCGGGAGCTCCTACAATGAGCAGTTCTTC. Its protein product is CASSLSGTSGSSYNEQFF.